A selection of T cell receptor beta chains follows, all from one sample in a study of shared clonotypes between healthy human individuals. The data were produced by immunoSEQ multiplex PCR, yet TCRdb's version contains in-frame clones alone and is incomplete. The profile shows 2.3 million or so clones, 85% to 95% of them singletons. Material: naive CD4+ T cells from PBMCs. Receptors were obtained from a man aged 18-30 years in good health. Some clones in this sample may be carry-over from other donors' samples. CDR3s include the opening cysteine and the closing phenylalanine or tryptophan. D genes are given only for firm matches. A row's size may be missing; if present it is once, few, many or a size class.

D gene | J gene | V gene | clone size | CDR3 protein | CDR3 DNA
. | TRBJ1-3 | TRBV2 | . | CASSREGSGNTIYF | TGTGCCAGCAGTAGGGAGGGATCTGGAAACACCATATATTTT
. | TRBJ1-1 | TRBV5-1 | . | CASSLRTVPTEAFF | TGCGCCAGCAGCTTGAGGACAGTACCCACTGAAGCTTTCTTT
. | TRBJ2-2 | TRBV7-6 | . | CASSLAFRTGELFF | TGTGCCAGCAGCCTAGCTTTTAGGACCGGGGAGCTGTTTTTT
. | TRBJ2-7 | TRBV9 | . | CASSPTGGPRGEQYF | TGTGCCAGCAGCCCAACAGGAGGACCACGAGGGGAGCAGTACTTC
. | TRBJ2-7 | TRBV27 | . | CASSLSPGAAHEQYF | TGTGCCAGCAGTTTATCCCCGGGGGCCGCCCACGAGCAGTACTTC
TRBD2 | TRBJ2-7 | TRBV19 | . | CASSPRLLSGSYEQYF | TGTGCCAGTAGTCCTCGTCTTCTTAGCGGGAGCTACGAGCAGTACTTC
TRBD2 | TRBJ2-1 | TRBV11-3 | . | CASSLAGAYNEQFF | TGTGCCAGCAGCCTAGCGGGGGCCTACAATGAGCAGTTCTTC
. | TRBJ2-2 | TRBV5-1 | . | CASSLGTGGELFF | TGCGCCAGCAGCTTGGGAACGGGCGGGGAGCTGTTTTTT
TRBD1 | TRBJ1-4 | TRBV28 | . | CASRGGTASSWEKLFF | TGTGCCAGCAGGGGGGGGACAGCCTCCTCGTGGGAAAAACTGTTTTTT
. | TRBJ2-1 | TRBV7-2 | . | CASSLQRPDYNEQFF | TGTGCCAGCAGCTTACAGCGGCCCGACTACAATGAGCAGTTCTTC
TRBD1 | TRBJ1-5 | TRBV11-2 | . | CASSLQGQANQPQHF | TGTGCCAGCAGCTTACAGGGACAGGCCAATCAGCCCCAGCATTTT
. | TRBJ1-1 | TRBV28 | few | CASSSRGEAFF | TGTGCCAGCAGTTCCCGGGGGGAAGCTTTCTTT